This TCR beta chain was captured in a study of T cell repertoires in cytomegalovirus infection. Findings of the study overall: Dominant in the ex vivo response were TCR beta clonotypes restricted by HLA-C and specific for CMV.

This clonotype occurred a few times. No antigen is known for it. TCRdb redid the calling of the reads with MiXCR, one entry per CDR3 protein. This sample has about half a million distinct CDR3 sequences, with 30% to 35% found just once. V gave up 4 bases and J gave up 2 bases, with 9 bases separating them. CDR1 and CDR2 from the germline V gene are LNHDA and SQIVND (reference sequence). The CDR3 is made up of 15 amino acids. Sequences were derived from cultured PBMCs, sampled from culture after CMV antigen stimulation. The clonotype was recovered from a human donor in good health (CMV status not recorded). Some clones in this sample may be carry-over from other donors' samples. The genes are TRBV19 and TRBJ2-6; the D is unclear. CDR3 loop: CASSKQRAGANVLTF. In DNA form, the CDR3 reads TGTGCCAGTAGTAAACAAAGGGCTGGGGCCAACGTCCTGACTTTC. Using reference TRBV19 and TRBJ2-6 for the parts outside the CDR3, the full variable domain is DGGITQSPKYLFRKEGQNVTLSCEQNLNHDAMYWYRQDPGQGLRLIYYSQIVNDFQKGDIAEGYSVSREKKESFPLTVTSAQKNPTAFYLCASSKQRAGANVLTFGAGSRLTVL.